This T cell receptor (beta chain) was retrieved from a study of STAT5B mutations in CD4+ large granular lymphocyte leukemia (dated by TCRdb to the early 2020s). In terms of the full investigation: Among the healthy controls, the CDR3 'QG' motif was associated with a particular HLA allele. The study compared the TCRbeta repertoires of patients with CD4+ T-cell large granular lymphocyte leukemia against the TCRbeta repertoires of healthy blood donors. Flow cytometry on FACSCanto II or FACSVerse confirmed that purified fractions exceeded 95% purity among lymphocytes.

Buffy coats from under 40 blood donors, supplied by the Finnish Red Cross blood service, were used as healthy controls. All TCR-sequenced material derived from peripheral blood: patient blood samples and healthy donor buffy coats. Ficoll-Hypaque gradient centrifugation was used to isolate peripheral blood mononuclear cells. CD4+ cells were magnetically purified from the buffy coats of healthy controls. Genomic DNA was extracted with the Gentra Puregene Cell and Tissue kit and quantified on a Qubit 2.0 fluorometer. TCRbeta rearrangements were sequenced from genomic DNA using the immunoSEQ assay at survey resolution. In the authors' own workflow: In the TCR sequencing data, the smallest productive clonotype frequency that could be detected was 2.59 x 10-5. Only productive TCRbeta rearrangements, meaning sequences that were complete and in-frame, were kept for the analyses. Clonality for each sample was calculated as Simpson clonality in the immunoSEQ Analyzer version 3.0. Based on frequency, clones were grouped as very rare, small, medium, large (1-20%) or hyperexpanded (>20%). Generation probabilities were estimated with OLGA 1.2.3, V-gene circos plots were made with VDJtools, specificities were searched in VDJdb, and CDR3 motifs were identified with GLIPH. Sourced from immuneACCESS, this table was stored by TCRdb with only in-frame sequences that have V and J called. A share of the clones is absent; for the studies checked, an unresolved V gene accounts for under half, and the remainder has no known explanation. That table gives V, J and clone size, and the DNA gave D and trimming. Present in this sample are tens of thousands of clones, 85% of which were seen just once. Together, the top ten hold 4% to 5.5% of the sample.

General conclusions and limits of the study: The data were not HLA-matched, and the relatively small sample size could explain the higher clonality seen in CD4+ compared with CD8+ T-LGLL. Greater clonality appeared to be present in CD4-sorted patient repertoires than in healthy CD4+ repertoires, and the difference was retained after the putative leukemic clones were removed. Each patient's main leukemic clonotypes were private, but approximately 26% of these clonotypes showed up at low frequency in the non-leukemic repertoires of other patients.

For this clone: The antigen this receptor binds is unknown. It has no much larger one-base neighbor in the sample; base qualities were not kept.

Sequenced input: CD4+ T cells from blood buffy coats. The TCR originated in a human donor in good health.

The CDR3 protein: CASSNLAGMHEQYF. The nucleotide sequence reads TGTGCCAGCTCCAATCTAGCGGGAATGCACGAGCAGTACTTC. The V and J segments used are TRBV6-1 and TRBJ2-7, and TRBD2 aligns with 9 junction nucleotides. V is trimmed back by 8 bases and J by 5 bases, and the junction contains 10 bases that no gene match accounts for. Including cysteine and phenylalanine, the CDR3 has 14 amino acids. The CDR3 DNA has 42 bases and is translated from base 1. Looking up the germline V gene yields CDR1 MNHNS and CDR2 SASEGT.